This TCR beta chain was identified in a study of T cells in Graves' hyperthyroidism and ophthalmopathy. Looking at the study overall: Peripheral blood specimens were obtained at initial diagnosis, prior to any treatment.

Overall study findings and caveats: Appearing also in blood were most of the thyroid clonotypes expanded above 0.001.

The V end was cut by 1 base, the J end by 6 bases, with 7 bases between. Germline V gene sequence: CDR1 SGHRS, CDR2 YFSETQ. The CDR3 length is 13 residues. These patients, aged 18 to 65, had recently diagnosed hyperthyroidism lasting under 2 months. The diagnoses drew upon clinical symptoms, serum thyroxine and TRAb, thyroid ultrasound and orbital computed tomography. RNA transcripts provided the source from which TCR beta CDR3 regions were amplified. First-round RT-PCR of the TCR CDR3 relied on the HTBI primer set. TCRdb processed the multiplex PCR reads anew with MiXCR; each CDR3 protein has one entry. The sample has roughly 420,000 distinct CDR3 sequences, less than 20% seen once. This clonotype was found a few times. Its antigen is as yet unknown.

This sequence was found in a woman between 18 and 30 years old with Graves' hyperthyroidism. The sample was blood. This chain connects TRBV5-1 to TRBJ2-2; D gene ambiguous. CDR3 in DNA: TGCGCCAGCAGCTTGATGGGTTCCGGGGAGCTGTTTTTT. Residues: CASSLMGSGELFF.